Listed below are T cell receptor beta chains from one sample, sequenced in a study of blood T cell repertoires in COVID-19. Assay used: immunoSEQ multiplex PCR; TCRdb lists only in-frame clones, some missing. The sample lists a few hundred thousand clones, approximately 85% occurring once. Sample: peripheral blood. The source of these receptors is a human donor in a cohort sampled during active COVID-19. CDR3s include the opening cysteine and the closing phenylalanine or tryptophan. Clone size is given for some rows only: seen once, a few or many times, or a class if the clone is expanded.

CDR3 | size | V
CALQGDRAGEQYF | NA | TRBV10-3
CASSEAGGYTEAFF | NA | TRBV6-1
CASTARKVGATNEKLFF | NA | TRBV19
CASSPKTGVGTEAFF | few | TRBV19
CASSPPSVTEAFF | NA | TRBV18
CASSVGGPSNSGNTIYF | once | TRBV6-1
CAWGSGGANEQFF | NA | TRBV30
CASSFIPPGLAGDSGANVLTF | NA | TRBV28
CASRPPGTGLFF | NA | TRBV27
CASRQTSGIGEQFF | NA | TRBV19
CAWSVWGRVDGYTF | once | TRBV30
CASSLAAGMNTEAFF | few | TRBV5-1
CASSIEGHINSPLHF | NA | TRBV19
CSVPRGGGERETQYF | once | TRBV29-1
CASSKGALRGQTYEQYF | once | TRBV21-1
CAISTDRGITEAFF | NA | TRBV10-3
CASSGGQTSGNTIYF | many | TRBV18
CASSRFYRDEQFF | NA | TRBV3-1/TRBV3-2
CATGDRAHYGYTF | NA | TRBV24-1
CASRGAGNSYGYTF | NA | TRBV19
CASNSGGGGYTF | few | TRBV2
CASSDTGVGGTEAFF | NA | TRBV6-5
CASTSQAGTGNEKLFF | NA | TRBV7-9
CATSAQGYGYTF | NA | TRBV24-1